This T cell receptor (beta chain) emerged from a study of shared clonotypes between healthy human individuals. Study observations and caveats: The rarefaction results pointed to incomplete sorted-subset sequencing despite large depth. Naive subsets generally exceeded memory subsets in estimated richness. Sharing of clonotypes among donors was expected to vary with sequencing depth.

Terminally differentiated effector memory CD45RA+ cells were excluded from the naive CD8 cells, which were CD45RO-negative and positively selected for CCR7. TCRdb's copy holds only in-frame clones and misses some; the assay was immunoSEQ multiplex PCR. This repertoire shows about 2.1 million clones, around 95% found once; its top ten account for less than 2%. This clone was seen a handful of times. Its specificity is unknown. Other DNA variants within this sample encode the same CDR3. The V end lost 3 bases, the J end lost 1 base, and 7 bases lay between the germline ends. The CDR3 consists of 13 residues. Per germline, CDR1 MNHEY and CDR2 SMNVEV (reference sequence).

Source material: naive CD8+ T cells from PBMCs. The rearrangement uses TRBV27 and TRBJ2-7; maybe TRBD2 (5 bases). The receptor comes from a man aged 18 to 35 in good health. Some clones in this sample may be carry-over from other donors' samples. CDR3 coding DNA: TGTGCCAGCAGTTTGGGCGGGTCCTACGAGCAGTACTTC. Its protein is CASSLGGSYEQYF.